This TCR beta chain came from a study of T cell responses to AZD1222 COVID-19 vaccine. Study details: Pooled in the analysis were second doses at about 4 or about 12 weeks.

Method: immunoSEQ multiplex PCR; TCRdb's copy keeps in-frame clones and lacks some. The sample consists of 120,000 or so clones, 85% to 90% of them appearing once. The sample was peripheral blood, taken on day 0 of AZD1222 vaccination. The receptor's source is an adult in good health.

Here the CDR3 DNA reads TGTGCCAGCAGCACGGGACTAGCGGACGCAAGCTCCTACGAGCAGTACTTC. It is translated as CASSTGLADASSYEQYF. The chain recombines TRBV7-8 with TRBJ2-7; 11 bases fit TRBD2. Looked up from germline, CDR1 is SGHVS and CDR2 is FQNEAQ. The CDR3 is 17 amino acids. The junction had 9 bases not matched to a gene; V was cut back by 5 bases and J by 0 bases.